This section outlines one T cell receptor beta chain sequence together with its context. The antigen it recognizes is unknown. One junction end disagrees with the germline gene, perhaps due to a read error. This sample was taken from a study of cytomegalovirus exposure and HLA in healthy donors (dated 2017 in TCRdb). Context from the whole study: An earlier analysis of fewer than 750 of the donors reported approximately 300 Gb of sequence data and some 110 million unique TCR beta sequences obtained from around 180 million T cells. An earlier analysis of 500 to 650 of the donors applied high-throughput TCR beta sequencing to assess whether each TCR beta V gene segment acted as functional or pseudogenic. The study combined high-throughput TCR immunosequencing, statistical association of individual TCRs with disease status, and machine learning to predict cytomegalovirus infection status. Donor age, sex, ethnicity and CMV serostatus were compiled together with the repertoire data. Approximately 300 gigabases of sequencing data and around 80 million unique TCR sequences made up an early release that covered under 750 HLA-typed donors. The later analysis used no new phenotypic data to find candidate immune exposures, relying instead on TCR beta sequences and their occurrence across donors. Of the 350 to 450 genotyped donors, approximately 80% fell in the genetic ancestry cluster associated with self-reported Caucasian donors. A handful of DR-DQ haplotypes were handled as single units for association and clustering because linkage in the cohort was strong. Genome-wide SNP genotypes for about three fifths of the roughly 700 donors were used in a later genetic analysis, which treated that subset as a discovery cohort. All discovery cohort repertoires had been generated on a single sequencing platform. Among 398 genotyped donors of the cohort, an average of around 250,000 unique TCR beta nucleotide sequences was sequenced per donor, of which 15% to 20% were non-productive. The study aimed to test whether cataloging public T cell receptors could reveal signatures of past pathogen exposure. Typing coverage differed by locus: A, B, C, DRB1 and DQB1 were typed in about 620-640 donors, DQA1 in about 550, DPA1 in some 570, and DPB1 in around 490. Both class I and class II loci were covered by HLA typing, at four-digit resolution. Besides the first cohort of 500 to 700 subjects, a separate validation cohort made up of roughly 120 different subjects was used. A later analysis re-analyzed previously published TCR beta repertoires from 650 to 800 donors and added high-resolution HLA genotyping to study TCR occurrence patterns. The study used immunosequencing to profile the T cell repertoires of 666 subjects and linked those repertoires to cytomegalovirus serostatus.

Broader findings and caveats from the paper: An association between a missense DCLRE1C variant and V-gene and J-gene trimming of TCR beta chains was found in a later genetic analysis and replicated in an independent cohort. In a later genetic analysis, fewer N-insertions in productive TCRs were reported among donors in an Asian-associated ancestry cluster than the roughly 700-donor mean. Because counts were too low, 15 to 20 rarely observed V segments, including chromosome 9 orphons, were excluded from the earlier analysis of some 540 of the donors. In vitro tests confirmed that a few of the cytomegalovirus-associated TCR beta chains recognize cytomegalovirus antigens. Roughly uniform sequencing depth across donors was assumed in presence/absence analyses, although this assumption may not hold. Most TCR sequences were seen in very few donors, while some public TCRs were found in many individuals. HLA typing was unavailable for some donors at each locus, so association tests used only the typed subset. At a false discovery rate of 0.05, a later analysis linked fewer than 20,000 TCR beta sequences to specific HLA alleles. Correlated functional status among segregating V segments might reflect linkage disequilibrium, but an unknown experimental factor could not be ruled out. Broadly in line with IMGT annotations, most TCR beta V segments showed up in productive rearrangements about 87% or about 30% of the time in an earlier analysis of under 700 of the donors. The classifier was reported to diagnose cytomegalovirus status with high specificity and sensitivity in both the original cohort and the validation cohort. In a later analysis, most CMV-associated TCR beta chains were found to appear HLA-restricted, with HLA associations seemingly driven largely by CMV exposure. According to a later analysis, TCR association rates differed among HLA loci, with DRB1 alleles showing the most associated TCRs and HLA-C alleles showing the fewest. In the study, 150 to 200 TCR beta chains were listed as associated with cytomegalovirus. In a later analysis, HLA-associated TCR beta chains showed more clonal expansion and lower generation probabilities than non-associated chains that were equally common. Only TCR beta chains were sequenced in this cohort, and the absence of alpha or paired-chain data limited detectable features. A group of highly shared sequence variants was considered likely to be a technical artifact of the sequencing pipeline. For the cohort, immune exposure information was limited to CMV serostatus. Some IMGT-functional V segments, including TRBV6-2 and TRBV6-3, could not be told apart with the 87-base-pair reads, so those segments were excluded. A further reported finding was that TCR beta sequences accurately predicted the HLA-A and HLA-B alleles for most subjects in the first cohort. When HLA alleles, especially DR and DQ, strongly co-occurred, TCR associations were difficult to assign to individual alleles. According to the authors, the approach could potentially be generalized to other disease states and immunological phenotypes. In a later analysis, several top co-occurrence clusters were reported to appear linked to parvovirus B19, influenza, CMV and Epstein-Barr virus.

The CDR3 measures 16 amino acids from cysteine to phenylalanine. Only the CDR3 part of the read is kept: 48 bases, read in frame from the first base. The germline V gene provides CDR1 SGHNT and CDR2 YENEEA. Receptor amplification or capture employed the immunoSEQ multiplex PCR assay. The multiplex PCR relied on a mix of 60 forward primers for TCR Vbeta segments and 13 reverse primers for TCR Jbeta segments. A multiplex PCR assay on genomic DNA amplified the CDR3 region of rearranged TCR beta genes. On the Illumina HiSeq System, the amplified TCR beta libraries were sequenced as 87-base-pair reads. In the original analysis: Across the 670 or so repertoires, a later analysis counted 78 million or so unique TCR beta chains, 9.5 million to 12 million of which were shared by at least two donors. Raw reads were error-corrected and collapsed into unique sequences by a nearest-neighbor algorithm in which closely related sequences were merged to remove PCR and sequencing errors. CDR3 sequences were aligned to IMGT reference sequences to assign V, D and J gene segments. For a sequence to be retained, at least a six-nucleotide match to both a V gene segment and a J gene segment was required. A rearrangement counted as productive if the CDR3 had no stop codons and remained in frame with V and J, and every other rearrangement counted as non-productive. CDR3 was defined by IMGT convention, running from the second conserved V-encoded cysteine to the conserved J-encoded phenylalanine. The earlier analysis of about 500 of the donors excluded sequences that lacked an unambiguous match to a single V gene segment. An earlier analysis of about 600 of the donors called V segments functional above 56.7% productive rearrangements and segregating when the between-donor standard deviation exceeded 5%. A statistical classification framework was built for diagnosing cytomegalovirus status from the catalog of TCR beta chain sequences. A later analysis assigned V and J genes by comparing TCR nucleotide sequences with IMGT/GENE-DB human TR gene sequences. In a later analysis, CDR3 sequences and most-parsimonious VDJ recombination scenarios were assigned using the TCRdist pipeline. In a later analysis, each TCR beta chain was defined by its CDR3 amino acid sequence together with its V-gene family, and reads without a unique V-gene family were excluded. As a way to deal with suspected cross-contamination and a sequencing artifact, a later analysis dropped 450 to 700 nucleotide sequences that were highly shared and had low generation probability. In a later analysis, a clonal expansion index for each public chain was calculated from normalized within-repertoire ranks of inferred template counts. In a later analysis, generation probabilities were computed with a VDJ recombination model fitted to out-of-frame rearrangements, and the resulting probabilities were checked against IGoR. A later analysis scored TCR-TCR, TCR-HLA and TCR-CMV co-occurrence with hypergeometric tests, applying a repertoire-size bias correction to TCR pairs. To estimate false discovery rates, a later analysis permuted the HLA or CMV assignments 20 times. In a later analysis, co-occurring TCRs were grouped using DBSCAN, with TCRdist sequence similarity added in when clustering inside HLA-allele-positive subsets. Repertoires with fewer than 30,000 or more than 120,000 public chains, plus five repertoires with anomalous nucleotide sharing, were excluded from co-occurrence clustering. TCRdb took this table from immuneACCESS and kept in-frame rearrangements with V and J called. Such tables lack part of the clones; where checked against another copy, unresolved V genes explain under half of the gap, and the rest is unexplained. Clone size and the V and J calls come from that table; the DNA yielded D and trimming. The sample records around 50,000 clones, about four fifths of which are singletons. Approximately 1.5% of the sample is held by the ten biggest clonotypes.

The cohort comprised 710 or so healthy bone marrow donors. At the time of sampling, every cohort member was nominally healthy, though immune exposures that went unrecorded were likely present. The donor was CMV seronegative and belonged to the group of 320 or so seronegative cohort members. Every donor gave a peripheral blood sample, and the peripheral blood mononuclear cells from that sample were used for TCR beta sequencing. Genomic DNA was extracted from the blood cell samples with the Qiagen DNeasy Blood Extraction Kit. The sample taken for sequencing was PBMCs. This chain joins TRBV11-3 to TRBJ2-5; 12 bases in between match TRBD2. The clonotype was recovered from a man aged 35 to 55 in good health and CMV-seronegative. Here the CDR3 is given as CASSQGLAGGQGTQYF. In nucleotide form, the sequence is TGTGCCAGCAGCCAAGGGCTAGCGGGGGGGCAAGGGACCCAGTACTTC.